Below, 20 T cell receptor beta chains from the same sample are listed, as sequenced in a study of cytotoxic CD8 clonotypes in ibrutinib-treated CLL. Using immunoSEQ multiplex PCR, the repertoire was profiled, and TCRdb retains in-frame clones only, with some absent. The profile shows 200,000 to 250,000 clones, 65% to 80% of them singletons. This sample comprised PBMCs, obtained after 12 months of ibrutinib treatment. The receptors were gathered from a human donor with chronic lymphocytic leukemia.

This clone was seen a few times. Here the CDR3 reads CASSLGGENYGYTF. CDR3 in DNA: TGTGCCAGCAGTTTAGGTGGAGAAAACTATGGCTACACCTTC. V and J are TRBV28 and TRBJ1-2, with D uncertain. The germline V gene encodes CDR1 MDHEN and CDR2 SYDVKM. Trimming pared 2 bases from V and 2 bases from J, leaving 9 bases between. The CDR3 covers 14 residues.

The V call is TRBV29-1, the J call TRBJ1-5; D gene uncertain. Germline V CDR1 and CDR2: SQVTM, ANQGSEA. The CDR3 loop spans 15 amino acids. V was cut by 4 bases and J by 1 base, with 14 bases left in between. CDR3 nucleotides: TGCAGCGTTGCAGTGGGAGGAGGAAGCAATCAGCCCCAGCATTTT. Translation gives CSVAVGGGSNQPQHF.

The chain joins TRBV6-5 to TRBJ1-4, with 9 bases lining up with TRBD1. This CDR3 has 15 amino acids. CDR1 is MNHEY, CDR2 SVGAGI, per germline. Germline trimming cut 2 bases from V and 8 bases from J; bases unmatched to any gene: 6. Here the CDR3 reads CASSYLGTGSEKLFF. The CDR3, as DNA: TGTGCCAGCAGTTACCTCGGGACAGGGAGCGAAAAACTGTTTTTT.

J is TRBJ2-3 and V is TRBV7-2; TRBD2 agrees at 7 bases. V dropped 8 bases and J dropped 2; count of bases not matched to a gene: 1. Germline V gives CDR1 SGHTA, CDR2 FQGNSA. The CDR3 has 12 amino acids. The CDR3 bases are TGTGCCAGCGGGACTACCACAGATACGCAGTATTTT. As protein: CASGTTTDTQYF.

As DNA, the CDR3 is TGTGCCAGCAGACCCCAGCGGGACAGGGGAGAAGGCTACACCTTC. Its translation is CASRPQRDRGEGYTF. The chain links TRBV6-5 to TRBJ1-2; 10 nucleotides agree with TRBD1. Germline V gene sequence: CDR1 MNHEY, CDR2 SVGAGI. The junction had 12 bases not matched to a gene; V was cut back by 6 bases and J by 8 bases. This CDR3 is built from 15 residues.

V is TRBV19 and J is TRBJ2-7; 9 nucleotides align to TRBD2. Germline V gene sequence: CDR1 LNHDA, CDR2 SQIVND (reference sequence). V dropped 5 bases and J dropped 6; count of bases not matched to a gene: 14. This CDR3 is built from 16 residues. This chain's CDR3 is CASSPGVSGSPGEQYF. Written as DNA, the CDR3 is TGTGCCAGTAGTCCCGGTGTTAGCGGGAGTCCCGGCGAGCAGTACTTC.

Only a few counts were recorded for this clone. This rearrangement joins TRBV5-1 to TRBJ1-1, with D unclear. This CDR3 region has 15 residues. Trimming took 0 bases from V and 0 from J, leaving 9 bases between them. The germline V gene has CDR1 SGHRS and CDR2 YFSETQ. The CDR3 DNA is TGCGCCAGCAGCTTGGGGCAGTTCATGAACACTGAAGCTTTCTTT. As protein: CASSLGQFMNTEAFF. Variable domain in full (rest from reference TRBV5-1 and TRBJ1-1): KAGVTQTPRYLIKTRGQQVTLSCSPISGHRSVSWYQQTPGQGLQFLFEYFSETQRNKGNFPGRFSGRQFSNSRSEMNVSTLELGDSALYLCASSLGQFMNTEAFFGQGTRLTVV.

V is TRBV5-1 and J is TRBJ2-7; 7 bases map to TRBD1. The CDR3 extends over 13 amino acids. CDR1 SGHRS and CDR2 YFSETQ come from the germline V gene. With V trimmed by 7 bases and J by 2 bases, 6 bases remained unmatched. This chain's CDR3 is CASLRQGTYEQYF. The CDR3 nucleotides are TGCGCCAGCCTGCGACAGGGTACCTACGAGCAGTACTTC.

This clone was counted a few times. The chain uses TRBV2 and TRBJ2-2; a weak D match, TRBD1 (5 bases). The CDR3 is 15 amino acids. The V end lost 5 bases, the J end lost 3 bases, and 13 bases lay between the germline ends. The germline CDR1 and CDR2 sequences are SNHLY and FYNNEI. The chain's CDR3 is CASSLQGQDTGELFF. As DNA, the CDR3 is TGTGCCAGCAGTCTGCAGGGCCAGGACACCGGGGAGCTGTTTTTT.

Here the CDR3 DNA reads TGCAGCGTTGAAGAGGCCTCCTATCAGCCCCAGCATTTT. It codes for CSVEEASYQPQHF. The chain uses TRBV29-1 and TRBJ1-5; D gene unclear. The germline CDR1 and CDR2 sequences are SQVTM and ANQGSEA. V was cut by 0 bases and J by 5 bases, with 8 bases left in between. The CDR3 is 13 amino acids.

V and J are TRBV5-6 and TRBJ2-5; the D gene is possibly TRBD2 (5 bases). Germline-derived CDR1 and CDR2 are SGHDT and YYEEEE. Trimming removed 0 bases from V and 0 bases from J, with 12 bases in between. The CDR3 extends over 16 amino acids. The CDR3 sequence is CASSLAAGEYQETQYF. In DNA, the CDR3 is TGTGCCAGCAGCTTGGCCGCTGGGGAGTACCAAGAGACCCAGTACTTC.

The chain combines TRBV30 with TRBJ1-1, with D hard to call. The CDR3 is 11 amino acids. V lost 8 bases to trimming and J lost 5 bases, with 12 bases between them. The germline V gene has CDR1 GTSNPN and CDR2 SVGIG (reference sequence). The CDR3 spells CAGMIVTEAFF. For the CDR3, the DNA is TGTGCCGGGATGATTGTGACTGAAGCTTTCTTT.

This clone has only one observation. J is TRBJ1-2 and V is TRBV5-1, with TRBD1 matching 10 bases. CDR3 size: 16 residues. Trimming at V came to 0 bases and at J to 3 bases, leaving 5 bases not matched to a gene. Germline V gives CDR1 SGHRS, CDR2 YFSETQ. CDR3 residues: CASSLGTTGGDYGYTF. CDR3 in DNA: TGCGCCAGCAGCTTGGGTACGACAGGGGGCGACTATGGCTACACCTTC.

This clone was recorded a few times. Germline and junction disagree at one end, which may indicate a read error. J is TRBJ2-7 and V is TRBV7-2; a weak D match, TRBD2 (7 bases). This CDR3 has 12 amino acids. Germline-derived CDR1 and CDR2 are SGHTA and FQGNSA. The CDR3 spells CASSPPGGLMNF. CDR3 DNA: TGTGCCAGCAGTCCACCGGGGGGCCTTATGAACTTC. The full variable domain, its missing parts supplied by reference TRBV7-2 and TRBJ2-7, is GAGVSQSPSNKVTEKGKDVELRCDPISGHTALYWYRQSLGQGLEFLIYFQGNSAPDKSGLPSDRFSAERTGGSVSTLTIQRTQQEDSAVYLCASSPPGGLMNFGPGTRLTVT.

The chain uses TRBV18 and TRBJ1-3, with D maybe TRBD1 (5 bases). With 2 bases removed from V and 8 bases from J, the gap between germline ends came to 19 bases. Germline CDR1 KGHSH, CDR2 LQKENI. The CDR3 runs 16 residues. CDR3 DNA: TGTGCCAGCTCACCAAGACGTCCGGGGCTTACGGACACCATATATTTT. Protein sequence: CASSPRRPGLTDTIYF.

This chain connects TRBV5-1 to TRBJ1-3; the D gene is possibly TRBD1 (6 bases). The germline CDR1 and CDR2 sequences are SGHRS and YFSETQ. Deletions cut 4 bases from V and 4 bases from J, with 12 bases between. The CDR3 loop spans 14 amino acids. The CDR3 DNA sequence: TGCGCCAGCAGCCCCGGGACACCCGGAAACACCATATATTTT. Translation gives CASSPGTPGNTIYF.

This clone was seen once. This chain joins TRBV18 and TRBJ2-2; no clear D. Germline CDR1 KGHSH, CDR2 LQKENI. Deletions cut 3 bases from V and 7 bases from J, with 6 bases between. The CDR3 totals 12 residues. The DNA of the CDR3 is TGTGCCAGCTCACCCAGGCACGGGGAGCTGTTTTTT. Residues: CASSPRHGELFF.

The chain combines TRBV6-5 with TRBJ1-1, with D maybe TRBD1 (5 bases). CDR3 length: 13 amino acids. Germline assignment: CDR1 MNHEY and CDR2 SVGAGI. V was clipped by 6 bases and J by 5 bases, with 13 bases between them. CDR3 DNA: TGTGCCAGCAGCCCCATACGGGGGACTGAAGCTTTCTTT. Its protein is CASSPIRGTEAFF.

The chain recombines TRBV30 with TRBJ1-5; D is possibly TRBD1 (5 bases). Germline V gene sequence: CDR1 GTSNPN, CDR2 SVGIG (reference sequence). With 0 bases removed from V and 1 base from J, the gap between germline ends came to 10 bases. The CDR3 extends over 15 amino acids. CDR3 sequence (DNA): TGTGCCTGGAGTGTACAGGTGCTCAGCAATCAGCCCCAGCATTTT. Its protein product is CAWSVQVLSNQPQHF.

The chain joins TRBV27 to TRBJ1-1; D is ambiguous. V lost 5 bases and J 4 bases, leaving 8 bases between the germline ends. The CDR3 runs 12 residues. CDR1 is MNHEY, CDR2 SMNVEV, per germline (reference sequence). DNA of the CDR3: TGTGCCAGCAGTCTGAGCGGCACTGAAGCTTTCTTT. Its translation is CASSLSGTEAFF.